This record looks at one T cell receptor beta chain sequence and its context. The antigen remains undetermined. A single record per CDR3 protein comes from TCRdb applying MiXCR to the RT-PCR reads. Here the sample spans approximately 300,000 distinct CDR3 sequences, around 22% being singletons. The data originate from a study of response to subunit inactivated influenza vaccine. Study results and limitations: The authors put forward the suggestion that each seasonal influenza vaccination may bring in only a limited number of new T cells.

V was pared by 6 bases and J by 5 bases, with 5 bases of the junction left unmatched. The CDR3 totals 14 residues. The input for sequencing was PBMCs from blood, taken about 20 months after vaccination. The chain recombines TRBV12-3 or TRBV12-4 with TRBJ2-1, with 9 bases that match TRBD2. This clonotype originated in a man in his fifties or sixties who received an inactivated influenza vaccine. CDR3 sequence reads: CASRNSGGNNEQFF. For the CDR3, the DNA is TGTGCCAGCAGAAATAGCGGGGGAAACAATGAGCAGTTCTTC.